This T cell receptor beta chain was documented in a study of CD8 T cells in Susac syndrome. The CDR3 is 14 amino acids. Germline CDR1 reads SGHRS; CDR2 reads YFSETQ. A few counts support this clonotype. What it binds is not known. A junction end diverges from the germline sequence, so it may reflect a read error. The authors reverse transcribed roughly 0.5 to 1 ug RNA with random hexamers. Amplification of the TCR beta CDR3 was carried out by immunoSEQ multiplex PCR, which spanned a total of 54 Vbeta and 13 Jbeta segments. MiXCR, applied by TCRdb to the immunoSEQ multiplex PCR reads, yields one record per CDR3 protein. The sample contains more than 150,000 distinct CDR3 sequences, around 92% of which appear only once. Overall study results and limits: The study's TCR sequencing and HLA analysis drew on a certain number of individuals. That number was acknowledged as relatively small.

This receptor was identified in a human donor in good health. The sample was CD4+ T cells from PBMCs. V and J are TRBV5-1 and TRBJ1-1, with a possible D match to TRBD1 (5 bases). The CDR3 is CASSWGGLNTEAFF. The CDR3 region has the DNA TGCGCCAGCAGCTGGGGGGGTTTGAACACTGAAGCTTTTTTT.